The 9 T cell receptor beta chains below come from one sample, sequenced in a study of blood T cell repertoires in COVID-19. Here immunoSEQ multiplex PCR was the method, and the copy in TCRdb shows in-frame clones only, minus some. The sample includes about 88,000 clones, roughly 85% of them seen just once. Sample: peripheral blood. All receptors derive from a human donor in a cohort sampled during active COVID-19.

The rearrangement joins TRBV14 to TRBJ2-6; weak D call: TRBD1 (8 bases). This CDR3 is 17 amino acids long. V dropped 4 bases and J dropped 1 base, with 14 bases sitting between them. Germline CDR1 SGHDN, CDR2 FVKESK. The CDR3 DNA follows: TGTGCCAGCAGCCTAACAGGGGGAGGGTCTGGGGCCAACGTCCTGACTTTC. Residues: CASSLTGGGSGANVLTF.

V and J are TRBV2 and TRBJ2-1; D not resolved. The CDR3 is 15 residues long. Germline assignment: CDR1 SNHLY and CDR2 FYNNEI. Between the trimmed V and J ends, which lost 4 bases and 6 bases, there was a span of 16 bases. DNA for the CDR3: TGTGCCAGCAGTGCCGGAGCGAACTGGAGCAATGAGCAGTTCTTC. Protein sequence: CASSAGANWSNEQFF. Combining the CDR3 with reference TRBV2 and TRBJ2-1 gives the whole variable domain EPEVTQTPSHQVTQMGQEVILRCVPISNHLYFYWYRQILGQKVEFLVSFYNNEISEKSEIFDDQFSVERPDGSNFTLKIRSTKLEDSAMYFCASSAGANWSNEQFFGPGTRLTVL.

The chain couples TRBV6-5 to TRBJ1-1, with a weak D call TRBD1 (5 bases). Germline V gene lookup returns CDR1 MNHEY and CDR2 SVGAGI. CDR3 length: 13 residues. Deletions cut 8 bases from V and 2 bases from J, with 12 bases between. CDR3 sequence (DNA): TGTGCCAGCGGGGGACTAGTCAACACTGAAGCTTTCTTT. It specifies CASGGLVNTEAFF.

The gene calls are TRBV7-2 and TRBJ2-7, with D possibly TRBD2 on 6 matching bases. CDR3 length: 13 amino acids. V was shortened by 3 bases and J by 6 bases, with 12 bases between the two germline ends. CDR1 and CDR2 (germline): SGHTA, FQGNSA. The CDR3, as DNA: TGTGCCAGCAGCTTGGACTATCCCTCCGAGCAGTACTTC. Translated: CASSLDYPSEQYF.

About this clone itself: The junction shows a germline mismatch at one end, possibly a read error. The chain couples TRBV7-7 to TRBJ2-1; TRBD1 agrees at 7 bases. Germline V gene sequence: CDR1 SSHAT, CDR2 FNYEAQ (reference sequence). CDR3 size: 15 residues. For the CDR3, the DNA is TGTGCTAGCAGCCCGCAGACAGGGTCGTACAATGAGCAGTTCTTC. Encoded protein: CASSPQTGSYNEQFF. The variable domain in full, completed from reference TRBV7-7 and TRBJ2-1, reads GAGVSQSPRYKVTKRGQDVTLRCDPISSHATLYWYQQALGQGPEFLTYFNYEAQPDKSGLPSDRFSAERPEGSISTLTIQRTEQRDSAMYRCASSPQTGSYNEQFFGPGTRLTVL.

The chain couples TRBV5-1 to TRBJ2-3; unclear D gene. The CDR3 spans 14 residues. The germline V and J ends were trimmed by 0 bases and 0 bases, with 5 bases remaining between them. Germline V gives CDR1 SGHRS, CDR2 YFSETQ. As DNA, the CDR3 is TGCGCCAGCAGCTTGGCGGTCAGCACAGATACGCAGTATTTT. As protein: CASSLAVSTDTQYF.

The V and J genes are TRBV5-4 and TRBJ2-7; tentative D call: TRBD2 (5 bases). Per germline, CDR1 SGHNT and CDR2 YYREEE (reference sequence). The CDR3 runs to 12 residues. Trimming shortened V by 10 bases and J by 2 bases, and 13 bases separated the two germline ends. This CDR3 is CAAGRDPYEQYF. The CDR3 DNA follows: TGTGCCGCCGGTCGGGATCCCTACGAGCAGTACTTC.

The V and J genes are TRBV3-1 (or the pseudogene TRBV3-2) and TRBJ1-2; no firm D call. Germline values: CDR1 LGHDT, CDR2 YNNKEL (reference sequence). The CDR3 is made up of 16 amino acids. V was pared by 7 bases and J by 1 base, with 19 bases between. CDR3 sequence reads: CASTSGLGGVNYGYTF. Written as DNA, the CDR3 is TGTGCCAGCACCTCAGGTCTGGGTGGCGTTAACTATGGCTACACCTTC.

CDR3 sequence reads: CASRGSAGANQPQHF. The CDR3 nucleotides are TGTGCCAGTAGGGGTTCCGCGGGCGCCAATCAGCCCCAGCATTTT. The V gene is TRBV19, the J gene TRBJ1-5; no clear D. V was clipped by 6 bases and J by 3 bases, with 15 bases between them. The CDR3 contains 15 residues. Germline values: CDR1 LNHDA, CDR2 SQIVND (reference sequence).